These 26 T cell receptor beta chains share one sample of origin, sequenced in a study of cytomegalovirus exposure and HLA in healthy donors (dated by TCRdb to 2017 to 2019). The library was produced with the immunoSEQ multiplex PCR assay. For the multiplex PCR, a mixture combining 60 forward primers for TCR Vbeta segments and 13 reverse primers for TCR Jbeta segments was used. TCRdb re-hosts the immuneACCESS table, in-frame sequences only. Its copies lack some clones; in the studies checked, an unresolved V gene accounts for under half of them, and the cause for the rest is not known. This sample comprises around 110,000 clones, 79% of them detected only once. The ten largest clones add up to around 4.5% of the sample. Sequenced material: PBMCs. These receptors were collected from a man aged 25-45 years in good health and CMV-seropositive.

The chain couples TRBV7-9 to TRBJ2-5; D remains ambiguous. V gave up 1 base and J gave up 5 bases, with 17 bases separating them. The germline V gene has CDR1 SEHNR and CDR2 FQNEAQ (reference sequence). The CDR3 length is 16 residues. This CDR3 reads CASSLGASSRRETQYF. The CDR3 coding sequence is TGTGCCAGCAGCTTAGGGGCCTCGAGCCGCAGGGAGACCCAGTACTTC.

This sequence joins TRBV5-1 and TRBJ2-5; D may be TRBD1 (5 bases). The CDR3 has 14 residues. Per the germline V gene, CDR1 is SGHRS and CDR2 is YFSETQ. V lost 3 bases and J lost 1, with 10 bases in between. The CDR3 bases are TGCGCCAGCAGCTCGCAGGGTCCCCAAGAGACCCAGTACTTC. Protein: CASSSQGPQETQYF.

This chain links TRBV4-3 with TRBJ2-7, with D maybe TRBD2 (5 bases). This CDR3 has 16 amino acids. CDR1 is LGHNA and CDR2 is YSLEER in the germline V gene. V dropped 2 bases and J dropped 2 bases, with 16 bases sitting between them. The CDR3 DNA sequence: TGCGCCAGCAGCCAAAGCCCGGGGAAGGAGACCTACGAGCAGTACTTC. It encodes CASSQSPGKETYEQYF.

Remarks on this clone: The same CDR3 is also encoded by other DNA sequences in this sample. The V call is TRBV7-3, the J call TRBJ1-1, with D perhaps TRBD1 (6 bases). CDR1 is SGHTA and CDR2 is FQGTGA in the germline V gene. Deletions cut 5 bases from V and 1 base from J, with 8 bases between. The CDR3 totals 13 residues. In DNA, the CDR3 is TGTGCCAGCAGCCTACAGGGGAACACTGAAGCTTTCTTT. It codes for CASSLQGNTEAFF.

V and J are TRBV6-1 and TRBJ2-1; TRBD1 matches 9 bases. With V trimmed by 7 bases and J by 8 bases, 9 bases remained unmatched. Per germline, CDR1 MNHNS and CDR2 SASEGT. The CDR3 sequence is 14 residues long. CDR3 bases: TGTGCCAGCACCTCGGGACAGGGAGGGGATGAGCAGTTCTTC. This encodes CASTSGQGGDEQFF.

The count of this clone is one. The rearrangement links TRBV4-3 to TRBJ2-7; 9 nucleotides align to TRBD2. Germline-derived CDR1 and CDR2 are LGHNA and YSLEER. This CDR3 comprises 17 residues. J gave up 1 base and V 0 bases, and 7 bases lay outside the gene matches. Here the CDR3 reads CASSQERTSDGSYEQYF. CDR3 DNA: TGCGCCAGCAGCCAAGAAAGGACTAGCGATGGGTCCTACGAGCAGTACTTC.

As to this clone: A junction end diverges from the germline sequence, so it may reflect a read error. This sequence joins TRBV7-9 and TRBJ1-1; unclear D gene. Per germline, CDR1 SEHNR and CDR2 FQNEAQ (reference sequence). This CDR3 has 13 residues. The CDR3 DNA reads TGTTCCAGCAGCTTAGCTCAGTTCACTGAAGCTTTCTTT. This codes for CSSSLAQFTEAFF.

The CDR3 DNA reads TGTGCCTGGAATACCGGGACAGGGTCCTACGAGCAGTACTTC. Translation: CAWNTGTGSYEQYF. The V and J genes are TRBV30 and TRBJ2-7; 9 bases are shared with TRBD1. This CDR3 is 14 amino acids long. CDR1 is GTSNPN, CDR2 SVGIG, per germline (reference sequence). V lost 4 bases and J lost 1; bases outside the gene matches: 5.

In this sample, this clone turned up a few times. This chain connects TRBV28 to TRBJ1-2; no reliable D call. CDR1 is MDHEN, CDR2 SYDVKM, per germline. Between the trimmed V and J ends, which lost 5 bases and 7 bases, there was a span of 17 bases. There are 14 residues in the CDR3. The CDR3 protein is CASSHMGKGAGYTF. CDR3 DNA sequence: TGTGCCAGCAGTCACATGGGTAAGGGAGCTGGCTACACCTTC.

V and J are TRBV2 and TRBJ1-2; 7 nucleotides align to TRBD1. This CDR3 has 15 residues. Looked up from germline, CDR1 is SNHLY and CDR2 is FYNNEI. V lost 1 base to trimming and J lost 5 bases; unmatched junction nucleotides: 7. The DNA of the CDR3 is TGTGCCAGCAGTGAAGGAGACAGGGAAGGGTATGGCTACACCTTC. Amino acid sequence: CASSEGDREGYGYTF.

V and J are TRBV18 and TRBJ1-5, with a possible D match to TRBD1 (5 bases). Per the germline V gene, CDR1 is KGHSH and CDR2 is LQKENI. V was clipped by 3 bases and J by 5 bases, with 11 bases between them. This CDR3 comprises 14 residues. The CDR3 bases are TGTGCCAGCTCACCCCTCGACAGAGATCAGCCCCAGCATTTT. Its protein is CASSPLDRDQPQHF.

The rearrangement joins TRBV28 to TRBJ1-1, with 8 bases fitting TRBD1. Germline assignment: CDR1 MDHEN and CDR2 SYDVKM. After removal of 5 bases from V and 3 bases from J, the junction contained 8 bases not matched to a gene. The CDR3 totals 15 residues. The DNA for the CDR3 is TGTGCCAGCAGTCCCAGACAGGGGTTGTACACTGAAGCTTTCTTT. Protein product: CASSPRQGLYTEAFF.

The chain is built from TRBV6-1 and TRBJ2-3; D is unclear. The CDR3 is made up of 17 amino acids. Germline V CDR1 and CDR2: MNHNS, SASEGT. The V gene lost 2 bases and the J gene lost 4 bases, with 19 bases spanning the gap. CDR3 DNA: TGTGCCAGCAGTGAATCCCGTGGCATAGAGGTGCCAGATACGCAGTATTTT. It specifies CASSESRGIEVPDTQYF.

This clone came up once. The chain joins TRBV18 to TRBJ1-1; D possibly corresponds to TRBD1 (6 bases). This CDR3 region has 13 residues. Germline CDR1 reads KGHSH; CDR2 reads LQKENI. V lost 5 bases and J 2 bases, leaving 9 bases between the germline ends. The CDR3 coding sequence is TGTGCCAGCTCAGAACAGGGAAACACTGAAGCTTTCTTT. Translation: CASSEQGNTEAFF.

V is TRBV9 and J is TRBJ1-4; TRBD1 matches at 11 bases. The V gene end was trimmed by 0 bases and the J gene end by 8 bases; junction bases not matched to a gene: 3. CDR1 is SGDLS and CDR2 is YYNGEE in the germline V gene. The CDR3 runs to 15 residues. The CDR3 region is CASSVGTGGREKLFF. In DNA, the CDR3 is TGTGCCAGCAGCGTAGGGACAGGGGGCCGAGAAAAACTGTTTTTT.

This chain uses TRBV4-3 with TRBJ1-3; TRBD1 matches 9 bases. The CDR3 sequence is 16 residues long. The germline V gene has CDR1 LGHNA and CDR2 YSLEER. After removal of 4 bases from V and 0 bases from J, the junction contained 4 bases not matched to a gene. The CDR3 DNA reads TGCGCCAGCAGCCTTGGGACAGGGAGCTCTGGAAACACCATATATTTT. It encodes CASSLGTGSSGNTIYF.

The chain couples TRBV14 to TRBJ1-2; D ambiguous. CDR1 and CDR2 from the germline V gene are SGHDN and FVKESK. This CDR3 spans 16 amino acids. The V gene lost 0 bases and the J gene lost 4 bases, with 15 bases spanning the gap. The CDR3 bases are TGTGCCAGCAGCCAAGATTATTTTGGGGAGGGCTATGGCTACACCTTC. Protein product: CASSQDYFGEGYGYTF.

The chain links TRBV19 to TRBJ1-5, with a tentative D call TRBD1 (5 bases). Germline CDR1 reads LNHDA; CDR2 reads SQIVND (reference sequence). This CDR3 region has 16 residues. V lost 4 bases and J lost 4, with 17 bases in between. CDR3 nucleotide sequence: TGTGCCAGTAGTAGCCGCTTCAGGGTCTTAAATCAGCCCCAGCATTTT. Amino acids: CASSSRFRVLNQPQHF.

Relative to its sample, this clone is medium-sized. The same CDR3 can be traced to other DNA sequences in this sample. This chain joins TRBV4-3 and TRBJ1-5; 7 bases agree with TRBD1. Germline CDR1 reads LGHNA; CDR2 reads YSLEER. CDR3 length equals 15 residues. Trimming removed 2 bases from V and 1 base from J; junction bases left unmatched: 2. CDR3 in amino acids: CASSQSTGSNQPQHF. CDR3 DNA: TGCGCCAGCAGCCAATCGACAGGGAGCAATCAGCCCCAGCATTTT.

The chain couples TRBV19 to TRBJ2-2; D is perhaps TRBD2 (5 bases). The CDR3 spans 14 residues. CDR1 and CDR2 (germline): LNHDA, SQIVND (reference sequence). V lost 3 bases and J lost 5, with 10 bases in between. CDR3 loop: CASSILAGTGELFF. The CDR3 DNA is TGTGCCAGTAGTATCCTAGCAGGAACCGGGGAGCTGTTTTTT.

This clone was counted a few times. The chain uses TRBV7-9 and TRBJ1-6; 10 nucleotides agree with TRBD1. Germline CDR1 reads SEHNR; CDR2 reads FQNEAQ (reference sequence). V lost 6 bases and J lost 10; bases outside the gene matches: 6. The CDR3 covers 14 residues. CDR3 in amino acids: CASRSTGGLSPLHF. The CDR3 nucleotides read TGTGCCAGCAGATCGACAGGGGGCTTGTCACCCCTCCACTTT.

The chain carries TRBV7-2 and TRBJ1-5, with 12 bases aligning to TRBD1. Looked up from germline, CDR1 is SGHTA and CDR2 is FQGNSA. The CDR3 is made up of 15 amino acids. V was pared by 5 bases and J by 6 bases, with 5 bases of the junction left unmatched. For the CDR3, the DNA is TGTGCCAGCAGCGTCGGGACAGGGGGCATTCAGCCCCAGCATTTT. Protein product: CASSVGTGGIQPQHF.

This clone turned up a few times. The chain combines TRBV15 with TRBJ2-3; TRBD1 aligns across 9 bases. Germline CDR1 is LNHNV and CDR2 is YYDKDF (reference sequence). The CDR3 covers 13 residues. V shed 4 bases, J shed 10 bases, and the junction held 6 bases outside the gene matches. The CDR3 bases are TGTGCCACCAGCACGGGACAGGGCCAATCGCAGTATTTT. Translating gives CATSTGQGQSQYF.

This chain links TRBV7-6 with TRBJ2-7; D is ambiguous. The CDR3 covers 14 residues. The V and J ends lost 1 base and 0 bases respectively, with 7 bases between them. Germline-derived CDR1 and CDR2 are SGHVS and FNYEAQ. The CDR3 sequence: CASSLGPLSYEQYF. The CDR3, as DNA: TGTGCCAGCAGCTTAGGGCCGCTCTCCTACGAGCAGTACTTC.

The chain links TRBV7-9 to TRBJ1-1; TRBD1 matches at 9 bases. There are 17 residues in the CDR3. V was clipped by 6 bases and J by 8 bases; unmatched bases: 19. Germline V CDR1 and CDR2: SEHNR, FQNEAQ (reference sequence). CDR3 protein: CASRSIGGDRGSSEAFF. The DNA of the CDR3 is TGTGCCAGCAGGTCGATAGGTGGCGACAGGGGGTCTTCCGAAGCTTTCTTT.

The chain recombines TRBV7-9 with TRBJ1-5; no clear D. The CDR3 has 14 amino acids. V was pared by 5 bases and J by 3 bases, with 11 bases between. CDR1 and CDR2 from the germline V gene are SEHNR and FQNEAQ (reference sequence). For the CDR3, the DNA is TGTGCCAGCAGCCCTGACGGGTTCAATCAGCCCCAGCATTTT. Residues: CASSPDGFNQPQHF.